The 30 T cell receptor beta chains presented below share a single source sample, sequenced in a study of T-cell memory formation after mild COVID-19 (dated by TCRdb to the early 2020s). The library was produced with 5' RACE. Sequencing took place on an Illumina NovaSeq 6000. TCRdb redid the processing of the public reads, applying fastp at Q25 and MiXCR, and retained in-frame beta chains. Every entry covers one CDR3 protein and lists the most common genes and DNA from its rows. A total of 100,000 to 120,000 distinct CDR3 sequences appear in this sample, around a fifth of them only once. The ten largest account for approximately 40% of the sample. The sample comprised PBMCs or a T cell subset sorted from them (not recorded which). Receptors originate from a man aged 18 to 30 who had mild COVID-19 (a few samples of this study predate the infection). The sample titles of this study are shuffled in the database, so cell type and time point are left out; the donor was told from shared clones.

This chain joins TRBV12-3 or TRBV12-4 and TRBJ1-2, with TRBD1 matching over 7 bases. The CDR3 is made up of 13 amino acids. The V gene end was trimmed by 4 bases and the J gene end by 8 bases; junction bases not matched to a gene: 7. CDR3 protein: CASSSPEGAGYTF. The CDR3 DNA follows: TGTGCCAGCAGTTCCCCTGAGGGGGCGGGCTACACCTTC.

This clonotype was seen at least ten times. The J gene is TRBJ2-4, the V gene TRBV7-2; TRBD2 might be the D (5 bases). The CDR3 runs to 14 residues. Germline-derived CDR1 and CDR2 are SGHTA and FQGNSA. V was trimmed by 5 bases and J by 6 bases, leaving 14 bases between them. The CDR3 loop is CASSGGQDRNIQYF. DNA for the CDR3: TGTGCCAGCAGCGGAGGCCAGGACCGAAACATTCAGTACTTC.

CDR3 DNA: TGTGCCAGCAGCTCCCCGGGACTCTCGGCGGAGACCCAGTACTTC. It is translated as CASSSPGLSAETQYF. This chain uses TRBV7-9 with TRBJ2-5, with D possibly TRBD2 on 6 matching bases. Germline CDR1 SEHNR, CDR2 FQNEAQ (reference sequence). The V gene lost 4 bases and the J gene lost 5 bases, with 17 bases spanning the gap. The CDR3 runs to 15 residues.

The chain couples TRBV11-3 to TRBJ2-1; maybe TRBD2 (6 bases). CDR3 length: 13 amino acids. Germline V gene sequence: CDR1 SGHNT, CDR2 YENEEA. Trimming removed 4 bases at V and 8 bases at J, with 12 bases between. The CDR3 DNA reads TGTGCCAGCAGCTCCCGGCGGGGCTATGAGCAGTTCTTC. Encoded protein: CASSSRRGYEQFF.

This clonotype was seen a few times. The rearrangement uses TRBV7-2 and TRBJ2-7, with 9 bases lining up with TRBD1. The trim removed 5 bases at V and 5 bases at J, leaving 7 bases unmatched. The CDR3 is made up of 14 amino acids. Germline V gene sequence: CDR1 SGHTA, CDR2 FQGNSA. The CDR3 loop is CASSTGQGGDEQYF. DNA for the CDR3: TGTGCCAGCAGCACGGGACAGGGTGGCGACGAGCAGTACTTC.

This clonotype has a handful of counts. The chain links TRBV2 to TRBJ2-3, with a weak D call TRBD1 (7 bases). V was clipped by 8 bases and J by 4 bases, with 19 bases between them. CDR1 SNHLY and CDR2 FYNNEI come from the germline V gene. The CDR3 totals 15 residues. CDR3: CASGGTAQVADTQYF. The CDR3 DNA reads TGTGCCAGCGGGGGGACAGCGCAAGTTGCAGATACGCAGTATTTT.

The J gene is TRBJ2-7, the V gene TRBV7-9, with D perhaps matching TRBD1 (7 bases). Germline values: CDR1 SEHNR, CDR2 FQNEAQ (reference sequence). The V end was cut by 5 bases, the J end by 2 bases, with 22 bases between. This CDR3 comprises 17 residues. CDR3 DNA sequence: TGTGCCAGCAGCAGTTCGAGGGGGCAGGGAGGCACCTACGAGCAGTACGTC. Translation: CASSSSRGQGGTYEQYV.

The genes are TRBV6-6 and TRBJ1-1; maybe TRBD1 (5 bases). The V gene lost 3 bases and the J gene lost 1 base, with 15 bases spanning the gap. Germline CDR1 MNHNY, CDR2 SVGAGI (reference sequence). The CDR3 sequence is 16 residues long. This chain's CDR3 is CASSYDRDGWNTEAFF. The CDR3 DNA reads TGTGCCAGCAGTTATGATCGGGACGGGTGGAACACTGAAGCTTTCTTT.

V gene TRBV4-1 combines with J gene TRBJ2-1, with D perhaps TRBD2 (7 bases). Trimming removed 0 bases at V and 8 bases at J, with 17 bases between. The CDR3 contains 16 residues. Germline-derived CDR1 and CDR2 are MGHRA and YSYEKL. CDR3 coding DNA: TGCGCCAGCAGCCAAGAAGGGGGGGCGTTGATCTATGAGCAGTTCTTC. Translated, it gives CASSQEGGALIYEQFF.

This clonotype was found a few times. V is TRBV4-1 and J is TRBJ2-7; no reliable D call. CDR1 is MGHRA, CDR2 YSYEKL, per germline. This CDR3 spans 14 amino acids. Trimming pared 3 bases from V and 1 base from J, leaving 10 bases between. The CDR3 spells CASSQTPGSYEQYV. The CDR3 DNA sequence: TGCGCCAGCAGCCAGACCCCTGGATCCTACGAGCAGTACGTC.

The table lists this clonotype with a few counts. The chain has TRBV28 and TRBJ1-6; the match to TRBD1 covers 8 bases. Unmatched junction bases numbered 16, after V lost 6 bases and J lost 6 bases. Germline V gene data show CDR1 as MDHEN and CDR2 as SYDVKM. CDR3 length: 18 amino acids. DNA for the CDR3: TGTGCCAGCAGCCACTTGGACAGGGCCGAGAACTTTAATTCACCCCTCCACTTT. Its protein is CASSHLDRAENFNSPLHF. The variable domain in full, completed from reference TRBV28 and TRBJ1-6, reads DVKVTQSSRYLVKRTGEKVFLECVQDMDHENMFWYRQDPGLGLRLIYFSYDVKMKEKGDIPEGYSVSREKKERFSLILESASTNQTSMYLCASSHLDRAENFNSPLHFGNGTRLTVT.

V is TRBV7-9 and J is TRBJ1-2, with TRBD1 as a possible D gene (6 bases). CDR1 is SEHNR and CDR2 is FQNEAQ in the germline V gene (reference sequence). Between the trimmed V and J ends, which lost 1 base and 4 bases, there was a span of 13 bases. The CDR3 is 15 residues long. Written as DNA, the CDR3 is TGTGCCAGCAGCTTAGTCCAGGGGAGAGTCTATGGCTACACCTTC. Its protein product is CASSLVQGRVYGYTF. Full variable domain (outside the CDR3, taken from reference TRBV7-9 and TRBJ1-2): DTGVSQNPRHKITKRGQNVTFRCDPISEHNRLYWYRQTLGQGPEFLTYFQNEAQLEKSRLLSDRFSAERPKGSFSTLEIQRTEQGDSAMYLCASSLVQGRVYGYTFGSGTRLTVV.

The J gene is TRBJ2-2, the V gene TRBV28; 9 bases match TRBD2. This CDR3 has 16 amino acids. V lost 8 bases, J lost 6 bases, and 13 bases stayed unmatched. Germline values: CDR1 MDHEN, CDR2 SYDVKM. In DNA, the CDR3 is TGTGCCAGCCGGCGAATTAGCGGGGGCGGGTCCGGGGAGCTGTTTTTT. Translation gives CASRRISGGGSGELFF.

This rearrangement joins TRBV2 to TRBJ2-7; the match to TRBD1 covers 10 bases. Germline V CDR1 and CDR2: SNHLY, FYNNEI. The CDR3 contains 15 residues. Losses at the gene ends were 6 bases for V and 2 bases for J; bases not matched to a gene: 7. In DNA form, the CDR3 reads TGTGCCAGCAGGAGGGGGACAGGGGTCGCCTACGAGCAGTACTTC. Encoded protein: CASRRGTGVAYEQYF.

The rearrangement joins TRBV7-6 to TRBJ2-3, with 9 bases that match TRBD2. Looked up from germline, CDR1 is SGHVS and CDR2 is FNYEAQ. V shed 1 base, J shed 2 bases, and the junction held 4 bases outside the gene matches. The CDR3 has 16 amino acids. CDR3 residues: CASSLVASGATDTQYF. The CDR3 DNA sequence: TGTGCCAGCAGCTTAGTGGCTAGCGGGGCCACAGATACGCAGTATTTT.

The chain employs TRBV4-1 and TRBJ2-3, with 10 bases fitting TRBD2. Germline V gene sequence: CDR1 MGHRA, CDR2 YSYEKL. V shed 4 bases, J shed 2 bases, and the junction held 3 bases outside the gene matches. This CDR3 comprises 15 residues. The CDR3 DNA is TGCGCCAGCAGCCTTACTAGCGGGGACACAGATACGCAGTATTTT. This codes for CASSLTSGDTDTQYF.

CDR3 sequence reads: CASSFGLSSYEQYF. The CDR3 DNA reads TGTGCCAGCAGTTTTGGGCTTAGCTCCTACGAGCAGTACTTC. The V gene is TRBV12-3 or TRBV12-4, the J gene TRBJ2-7; D is undetermined. V was clipped by 3 bases and J by 0 bases, with 9 bases between them. The length of the CDR3 is 14 residues.

This chain links TRBV3-1 with TRBJ2-7; a weak D match, TRBD1 (5 bases). Trimming removed 2 bases from V and 5 bases from J, with 16 bases in between. This CDR3 has 15 amino acids. The germline V gene has CDR1 LGHDT and CDR2 YNNKEL (reference sequence). The CDR3 sequence is CASSQPAGNIDEQYF. The DNA of the CDR3 is TGTGCCAGCAGCCAACCCGCAGGGAATATCGACGAGCAGTACTTC.

This clonotype has a handful of counts. The chain joins TRBV6-2 or TRBV6-3 to TRBJ2-1, with D possibly being TRBD2 (6 bases). V shed 6 bases and J shed 5 bases, with 11 bases lying between them. The V gene's germline CDR1 is MNHEY and CDR2 SVGEGT. The CDR3 is made up of 13 amino acids. This chain's CDR3 is CASSGTSNNEQFF. In DNA form, the CDR3 reads TGTGCCAGCAGCGGGACTTCCAACAATGAGCAGTTCTTC.

The genes are TRBV27 and TRBJ1-2; no clear D gene. The CDR3 runs 13 residues. Trimming removed 2 bases from V and 4 bases from J, with 8 bases in between. The germline CDR1 and CDR2 sequences are MNHEY and SMNVEV (reference sequence). CDR3 protein: CASSLSSGYGYTF. DNA of the CDR3: TGTGCCAGCAGTTTAAGCAGTGGCTATGGCTACACCTTC.

This clonotype was counted between two and nine times. The V call is TRBV6-1, the J call TRBJ2-2; maybe TRBD2 (5 bases). CDR3 size: 14 residues. The ends were cut back, 1 base at V and 7 bases at J, with 10 bases in the middle. From germline, CDR1 is MNHNS and CDR2 SASEGT. The CDR3 region has the DNA TGTGCCAGCAGTGAAGGTTCTGAGGGCGGGGAGCTGTTTTTT. Translated: CASSEGSEGGELFF.

This sequence joins TRBV6-5 and TRBJ2-5; possible D gene TRBD1, 5 bases. The CDR3 runs to 13 residues. Trimming pared 6 bases from V and 5 bases from J, leaving 13 bases between. The V gene's germline CDR1 is MNHEY and CDR2 SVGAGI. CDR3 coding DNA: TGTGCCAGCAGCTTCAGGGTGGGGGAGACCCAGTACTTC. Its translation: CASSFRVGETQYF.

This rearrangement joins TRBV6-2 or TRBV6-3 to TRBJ2-3; D unresolved. The V end was cut by 7 bases, the J end by 4 bases, with 15 bases between. This CDR3 is built from 14 residues. Germline loops: CDR1 MNHEY, CDR2 SVGEGT. The CDR3: CASTFTGWADTQYF. CDR3 sequence (DNA): TGTGCCAGCACCTTTACCGGGTGGGCAGATACGCAGTATTTT.

This clonotype was observed many times. This chain uses TRBV7-9 with TRBJ2-2; no reliable D call. Trimming took off 1 base at V and 5 bases at J, with 5 bases between the two ends. The germline V gene has CDR1 SEHNR and CDR2 FQNEAQ (reference sequence). This CDR3 is built from 13 residues. The CDR3, as DNA: TGTGCCAGCAGCTTAGGCGGTACCGGGGAGCTGTTTTTT. Protein: CASSLGGTGELFF.

The V and J genes are TRBV4-2 and TRBJ2-1; no clear D gene. The CDR3 is 14 amino acids. With 3 bases removed from V and 3 bases from J, the gap between germline ends came to 9 bases. Germline V gene lookup returns CDR1 LGHNA and CDR2 YNFKEQ. The CDR3 sequence is CASSQPLDYNEQFF. CDR3 coding DNA: TGTGCCAGCAGCCAGCCTCTGGACTACAATGAGCAGTTCTTC.

This clonotype was seen just once. The V call is TRBV6-5, the J call TRBJ2-1; 7 bases are shared with TRBD1. After removal of 5 bases from V and 4 bases from J, the junction contained 5 bases not matched to a gene. This CDR3 has 14 amino acids. The germline gives CDR1 MNHEY, CDR2 SVGAGI. The CDR3 loop reads CASSRGGAYNEQFF. CDR3 in DNA: TGTGCCAGCAGTCGAGGGGGCGCGTACAATGAGCAGTTCTTC.

The rearrangement joins TRBV20-1 to TRBJ2-1; 9 bases map to TRBD2. The germline V gene encodes CDR1 DFQATT and CDR2 SNEGSKA (reference sequence). This CDR3 is built from 15 residues. Trimming took 5 bases from V and 4 from J; bases not matched to a gene: 9. The CDR3 DNA follows: TGCAGTGCTCGCACCGGGACTAGCTCATACAATGAGCAGTTCTTC. Translation: CSARTGTSSYNEQFF.

This clonotype was found a few times. This chain uses TRBV28 with TRBJ2-3; no firm D call. The germline V gene encodes CDR1 MDHEN and CDR2 SYDVKM. Trimming removed 2 bases at V and 4 bases at J, with 13 bases between. The CDR3 sequence is 15 residues long. The CDR3 here is CASSLSLGEADTQYF. CDR3 bases: TGTGCCAGCAGTTTAAGTCTAGGCGAGGCAGATACGCAGTATTTT.

This clonotype has only a few counts. The V and J genes are TRBV4-1 and TRBJ2-2, with TRBD1 identical over 10 bases. The CDR3 loop spans 16 amino acids. In germline, CDR1 is MGHRA, CDR2 YSYEKL. V lost 4 bases and J lost 4; bases outside the gene matches: 6. DNA of the CDR3: TGCGCCAGCAGCCGCCGACAGGGGGCGCGCACCGGGGAGCTGTTTTTT. Its translation is CASSRRQGARTGELFF.

This clonotype was detected a few times. The CDR3 is CATSRVVAGTYNEQFF. The CDR3, as DNA: TGTGCCACCAGCAGAGTGGTAGCGGGGACCTACAATGAGCAGTTCTTC. The genes are TRBV15 and TRBJ2-1; 8 positions match TRBD2. CDR1 LNHNV and CDR2 YYDKDF come from the germline V gene (reference sequence). The CDR3 totals 16 residues. V gave up 1 base and J gave up 2 bases; unmatched junction bases: 4.